A selection of T cell receptor beta chains follows, all from one sample in a study of T-cell reconstitution after alpha-beta-depleted transplantation in children. MiXCR, run by TCRdb on the PCR reads, gives a single entry per CDR3 protein. The repertoire includes 800,000 to 1,000,000 distinct CDR3 sequences, around 30% of them detected once, and more than 25% sits in the top ten. The sequenced sample was PBMCs, mostly from graft donor cells, obtained 360 days after TCRalphabeta/CD19-depleted stem cell transplant. Source of these receptors: a boy in the first two years of life who had a stem cell transplant for SCID, so the T cells may come from the graft donor. The CDR3 runs from the conserved cysteine through the conserved F or W. Each record gives: CDR3 DNA, CDR3 protein, D gene, J gene, clone size, V gene. D genes are given only for firm matches. Size tells how often a clone was seen (once, few, many) or the class of an expanded clone, and some rows leave it out.

cdr3_nt: TGTGCCAGCAGTGACAGGACTAGCGTCTACAATGAGCAGTTCTTC; cdr3_aa: CASSDRTSVYNEQFF; d_call: TRBD2; j_call: TRBJ2-1; clone_size: -; v_call: TRBV25-1
cdr3_nt: TGCGCCAGCAGCTTGACAGCCGGTTCCAATCAGCCCCAGCATTTT; cdr3_aa: CASSLTAGSNQPQHF; d_call: -; j_call: TRBJ1-5; clone_size: -; v_call: TRBV5-1
cdr3_nt: TGTGCCAGCAGTTTTAGTCGGGGCCGGAAGGATACGCAGTATTTT; cdr3_aa: CASSFSRGRKDTQYF; d_call: -; j_call: TRBJ2-3; clone_size: -; v_call: TRBV28
cdr3_nt: TGTGCCAGCAGACCGCGGGGGGGCGCGTCCTACAATGAGCAGTTCTTC; cdr3_aa: CASRPRGGASYNEQFF; d_call: TRBD2; j_call: TRBJ2-1; clone_size: -; v_call: TRBV12-3/TRBV12-4
cdr3_nt: TGTGCCAGCAGGGAGGGACAAAAAGAGACCCAGTACTTC; cdr3_aa: CASREGQKETQYF; d_call: -; j_call: TRBJ2-5; clone_size: -; v_call: TRBV28
cdr3_nt: TGTGCCAGCAGTGAACAGGGTGGGAACACTGAAGCTTTCTTT; cdr3_aa: CASSEQGGNTEAFF; d_call: -; j_call: TRBJ1-1; clone_size: many; v_call: TRBV6-1
cdr3_nt: TGTGCCAGCAGCTTGGCGGGACAGGGCAACATTCAGTACTTC; cdr3_aa: CASSLAGQGNIQYF; d_call: TRBD1; j_call: TRBJ2-4; clone_size: -; v_call: TRBV7-9
cdr3_nt: TGTGCCGGCAGTTCGGCGTCCCCGAGCTCCTACAATGAGCAGTTCTTC; cdr3_aa: CAGSSASPSSYNEQFF; d_call: -; j_call: TRBJ2-1; clone_size: -; v_call: TRBV27
cdr3_nt: TGCGCCAGCAGCACAGACATCAACGGCGGGGGCACTGAAGCTTTCTTT; cdr3_aa: CASSTDINGGGTEAFF; d_call: -; j_call: TRBJ1-1; clone_size: -; v_call: TRBV10-2
cdr3_nt: TGTGCCAGGAGACAAATCTTTGCAACTAATGAAAAACTGTTTTTT; cdr3_aa: CARRQIFATNEKLFF; d_call: -; j_call: TRBJ1-4; clone_size: -; v_call: TRBV28
cdr3_nt: TGTGCCAGCAGCGACAGACTGGCAGCCAATGAGCAGTTCTTC; cdr3_aa: CASSDRLAANEQFF; d_call: -; j_call: TRBJ2-1; clone_size: -; v_call: TRBV14
cdr3_nt: TGTGCCAGCAGTGAACTTCTACAAGAGACCCAGTACTTC; cdr3_aa: CASSELLQETQYF; d_call: -; j_call: TRBJ2-5; clone_size: -; v_call: TRBV2
cdr3_nt: TGCAGCGTTTCGGGGGAGATGTACATTCAGTACTTC; cdr3_aa: CSVSGEMYIQYF; d_call: -; j_call: TRBJ2-4; clone_size: many; v_call: TRBV29-1
cdr3_nt: TGTGCCAGCTCCCCAAGGAGGCTCGGGGACGCCAAAAACATTCAGTACTTC; cdr3_aa: CASSPRRLGDAKNIQYF; d_call: -; j_call: TRBJ2-4; clone_size: -; v_call: TRBV18
cdr3_nt: TGCGCCAGCAGACTAGATCGTGGCACCGGGGAGCTGTTTTTT; cdr3_aa: CASRLDRGTGELFF; d_call: -; j_call: TRBJ2-2; clone_size: few; v_call: TRBV10-1
cdr3_nt: TGCGCCAGCAGCCCTGGGGGCGGGACATTCCAAGAGACCCAGTACTTC; cdr3_aa: CASSPGGGTFQETQYF; d_call: -; j_call: TRBJ2-5; clone_size: -; v_call: TRBV5-1
cdr3_nt: TGTGCCAGCAGTCCCTTTCGTAGACAGGGGGTAGCCTCTGGGGCCAACGTCCTGACTTTC; cdr3_aa: CASSPFRRQGVASGANVLTF; d_call: TRBD1; j_call: TRBJ2-6; clone_size: few; v_call: TRBV12-3/TRBV12-4
cdr3_nt: TGTGCCAGCAGTTTAGCAGCGGGGGGGCCGAACACCGGGGAGCTGTTTTTT; cdr3_aa: CASSLAAGGPNTGELFF; d_call: TRBD2; j_call: TRBJ2-2; clone_size: few; v_call: TRBV12-3/TRBV12-4
cdr3_nt: TGTGCCAGCATCCAGGGAGCTGGAAACACCATATATTTT; cdr3_aa: CASIQGAGNTIYF; d_call: -; j_call: TRBJ1-3; clone_size: few; v_call: TRBV12-3/TRBV12-4
cdr3_nt: TGCAGTGCTCTTAGAGGGACAGGGGGGCTATATGGCTACACCTTC; cdr3_aa: CSALRGTGGLYGYTF; d_call: TRBD1; j_call: TRBJ1-2; clone_size: -; v_call: TRBV20-1